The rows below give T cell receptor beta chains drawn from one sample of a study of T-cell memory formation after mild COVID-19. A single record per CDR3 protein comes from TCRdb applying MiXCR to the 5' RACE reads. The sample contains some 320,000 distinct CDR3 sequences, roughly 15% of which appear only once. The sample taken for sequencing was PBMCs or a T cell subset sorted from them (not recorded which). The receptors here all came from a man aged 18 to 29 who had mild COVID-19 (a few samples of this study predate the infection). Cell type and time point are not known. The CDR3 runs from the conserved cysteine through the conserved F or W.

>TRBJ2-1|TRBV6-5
CASSGTNHNEQFF
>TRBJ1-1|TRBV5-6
CASSLWSGFNTEAFF
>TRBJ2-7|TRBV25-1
CASSEYRGSYEQYF
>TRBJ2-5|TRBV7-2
CASSLVSGWDQETQYF
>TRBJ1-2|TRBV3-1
CASSQGQGRGYTF
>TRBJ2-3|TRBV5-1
CASSKLAGGNTDTQYF
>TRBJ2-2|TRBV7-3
CASSGGGNANTGELFF
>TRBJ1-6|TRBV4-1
CASSQDWGVGGLNSPLHF
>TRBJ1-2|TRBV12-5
CASGLVPGLRGYTF
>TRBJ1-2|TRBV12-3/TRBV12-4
CASSPLRFYGYTF
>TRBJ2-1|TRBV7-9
CASSPGRGLSYNEQFF
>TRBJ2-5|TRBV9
CASSVLGLGETQYF
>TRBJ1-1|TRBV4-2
CASSLETEGNTEAFF
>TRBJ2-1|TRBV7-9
CASSLALGGNEQFF
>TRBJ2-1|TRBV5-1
CATSPGGGALSSYNEQFF
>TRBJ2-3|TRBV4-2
CASSQDTTGYSSTDTQYF
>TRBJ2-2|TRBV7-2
CASSLAGTGGRAGELFF
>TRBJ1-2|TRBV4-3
CASSYGQGVGYTF
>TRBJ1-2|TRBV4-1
CASSQVLGGNYGYTF
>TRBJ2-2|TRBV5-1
CASSLAGLANTGELFF
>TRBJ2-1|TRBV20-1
CRPSEGLDGEQFF
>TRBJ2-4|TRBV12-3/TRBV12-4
CASSWGGGNIQYF
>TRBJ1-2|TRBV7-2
CASRPPGLNYGYTF
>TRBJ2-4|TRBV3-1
CASSQRPGRYKNIQYF
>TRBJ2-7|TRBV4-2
CASSQDTRDRQYF
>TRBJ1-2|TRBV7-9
CASSFRGDGYTF
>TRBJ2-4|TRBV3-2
CASRPKLAASKNIQYF
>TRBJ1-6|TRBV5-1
CASSVGPRGQGNSPLHF
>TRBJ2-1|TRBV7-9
CASSLGVQFF
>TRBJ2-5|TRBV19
CASRDTVQETQYF
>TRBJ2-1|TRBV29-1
CSVEVWGEQFF
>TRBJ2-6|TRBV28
CASSFIPTGANVLTF
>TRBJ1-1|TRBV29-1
CSGYRVRTEAFF
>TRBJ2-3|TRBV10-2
CASSVAGATDTQYF
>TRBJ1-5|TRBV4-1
CASSQGGNQPQHF
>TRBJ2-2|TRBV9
CASSVEGPPNTGELFF
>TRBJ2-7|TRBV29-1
CSVEDSADEQYF
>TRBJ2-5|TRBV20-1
CSALPQATQYF
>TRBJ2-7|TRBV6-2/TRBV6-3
CASSYSRSGREQYF
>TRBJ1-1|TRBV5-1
CASSSRTPRTSTDWGTEAFF
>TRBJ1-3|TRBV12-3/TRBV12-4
CASSLGGIYF
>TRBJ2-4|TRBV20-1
CSARDRGALNIQYF
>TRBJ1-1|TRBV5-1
CASSLKTSPNTEAFF
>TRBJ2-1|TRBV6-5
CASRRTSGGAVDEQFF
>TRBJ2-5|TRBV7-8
CASSPMVQETQYF
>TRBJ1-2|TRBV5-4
CASSSRGRVYTF
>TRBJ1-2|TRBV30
CAWSPGDYGYTF
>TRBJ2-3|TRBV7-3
CASGLAGATDTQYF